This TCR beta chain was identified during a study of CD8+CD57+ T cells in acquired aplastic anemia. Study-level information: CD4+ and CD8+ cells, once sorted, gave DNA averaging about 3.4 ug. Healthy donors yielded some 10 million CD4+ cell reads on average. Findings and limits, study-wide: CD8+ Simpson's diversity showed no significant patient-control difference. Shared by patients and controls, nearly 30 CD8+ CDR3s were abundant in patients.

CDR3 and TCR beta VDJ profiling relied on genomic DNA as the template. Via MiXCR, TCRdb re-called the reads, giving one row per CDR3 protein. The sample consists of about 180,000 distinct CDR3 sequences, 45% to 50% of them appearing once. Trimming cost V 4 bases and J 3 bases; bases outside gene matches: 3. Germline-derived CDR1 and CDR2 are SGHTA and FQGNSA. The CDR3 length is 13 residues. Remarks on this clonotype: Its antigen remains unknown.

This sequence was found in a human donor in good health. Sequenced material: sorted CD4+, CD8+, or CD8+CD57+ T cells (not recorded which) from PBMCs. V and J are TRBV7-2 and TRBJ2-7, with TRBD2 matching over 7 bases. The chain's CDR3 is CASSSASGYEQYF. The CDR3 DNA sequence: TGTGCCAGCAGCTCCGCTAGCGGCTACGAGCAGTACTTC.